A selection of T cell receptor beta chains follows, all from one sample in a study of blood T cell repertoires in COVID-19. Using immunoSEQ multiplex PCR, the repertoire was profiled, and TCRdb retains in-frame clones only, with some absent. The data show about 220,000 clones, over 60% seen once. Sequences were obtained from peripheral blood. These receptors were taken from a woman in her 70s with acute or convalescent COVID-19. CDR3s include the opening cysteine and the closing phenylalanine or tryptophan.

j_call: TRBJ2-5; v_call: TRBV7-6; cdr3_aa: CASSVTSGGARETQYF
j_call: TRBJ2-1; v_call: TRBV3-1/TRBV3-2; cdr3_aa: CASSPTPLTSGGNEQFF
j_call: TRBJ2-5; v_call: TRBV3-1/TRBV3-2; cdr3_aa: CASSQSGGQETQYF
j_call: TRBJ1-2; v_call: TRBV5-4; cdr3_aa: CASTDGGQGISGYTF
j_call: TRBJ2-7; v_call: TRBV5-4; cdr3_aa: CASSMRGPYEQYF
j_call: TRBJ2-7; v_call: TRBV2; cdr3_aa: CASGGTGGTEQYF
j_call: TRBJ1-2; v_call: TRBV5-4; cdr3_aa: CASSSGTSYGYTF
j_call: TRBJ2-5; v_call: TRBV29-1; cdr3_aa: CSVGRAPKETQYF
j_call: TRBJ2-2; v_call: TRBV5-8; cdr3_aa: CASASGQVLIRGELFF
j_call: TRBJ2-3; v_call: TRBV30; cdr3_aa: CAWSVGSGSTDTQYF
j_call: TRBJ1-6; v_call: TRBV15; cdr3_aa: CATSTTTGGPHLLHF
j_call: TRBJ2-1; v_call: TRBV5-4; cdr3_aa: CASSLLARYNEQFF
j_call: TRBJ1-6; v_call: TRBV4-2; cdr3_aa: CASSKGGENSPLHF
j_call: TRBJ2-3; v_call: TRBV19; cdr3_aa: CASSSGGRGPNTDTQYF
j_call: TRBJ1-3; v_call: TRBV5-5; cdr3_aa: CASSFQGTGNTIYF
j_call: TRBJ2-7; v_call: TRBV19; cdr3_aa: CASSPRDSSLSEQYF
j_call: TRBJ1-1; v_call: TRBV30; cdr3_aa: CAWSFRTGTRTEAFF
j_call: TRBJ2-2; v_call: TRBV5-1; cdr3_aa: CASSPGLAKAGELFF
j_call: TRBJ2-5; v_call: TRBV11-2; cdr3_aa: CASSFQSAETQYF
j_call: TRBJ1-2; v_call: TRBV5-8; cdr3_aa: CASSHDRGVSYGYTF
j_call: TRBJ1-6; v_call: TRBV7-3; cdr3_aa: CASSLTSVLPNSPLHF
j_call: TRBJ1-2; v_call: TRBV4-1; cdr3_aa: CASRQGNYGYTF
j_call: TRBJ2-4; v_call: TRBV10-1; cdr3_aa: CASSEETSGVLSSRNIQYF
j_call: TRBJ2-7; v_call: TRBV7-9; cdr3_aa: CASSLTTSGDEQYF
j_call: TRBJ2-7; v_call: TRBV6-6; cdr3_aa: CASIGGGLNEQYF
j_call: TRBJ1-1; v_call: TRBV27; cdr3_aa: CASSLVGLGATEAFF
j_call: TRBJ2-2; v_call: TRBV7-2; cdr3_aa: CASSSNPMRGAGELFF
j_call: TRBJ2-5; v_call: TRBV5-5; cdr3_aa: CASSLAGGQETQYF
j_call: TRBJ2-3; v_call: TRBV5-6; cdr3_aa: CASSFRLVDTQYF